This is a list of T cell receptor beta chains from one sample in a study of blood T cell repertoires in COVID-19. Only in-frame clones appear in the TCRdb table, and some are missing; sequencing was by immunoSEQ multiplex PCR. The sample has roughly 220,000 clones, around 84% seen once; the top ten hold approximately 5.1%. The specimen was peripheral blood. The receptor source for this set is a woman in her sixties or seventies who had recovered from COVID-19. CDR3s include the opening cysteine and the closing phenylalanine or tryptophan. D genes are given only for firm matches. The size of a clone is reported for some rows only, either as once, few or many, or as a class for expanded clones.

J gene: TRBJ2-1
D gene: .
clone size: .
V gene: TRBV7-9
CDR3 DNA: TGTGCCACCAAGGGGGGGACACTTAGCTACAATGAGCAGTTCTTC
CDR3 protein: CATKGGTLSYNEQFF

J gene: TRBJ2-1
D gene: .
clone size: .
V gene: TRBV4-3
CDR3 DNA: TGCGCCAGCAGCCAAGATCGCGAGTATGAGCAGTTCTTC
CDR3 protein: CASSQDREYEQFF

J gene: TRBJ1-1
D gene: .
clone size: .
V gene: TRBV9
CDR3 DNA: TGTGCCAGCAGCGTAGATGGGGCGTTCACTGAAGCTTTCTTT
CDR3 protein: CASSVDGAFTEAFF

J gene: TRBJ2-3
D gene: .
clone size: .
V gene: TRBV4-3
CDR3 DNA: TGCGCCAGCAGCCTAAGAAGCCCCGTAGATACGCAGTATTTT
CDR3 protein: CASSLRSPVDTQYF

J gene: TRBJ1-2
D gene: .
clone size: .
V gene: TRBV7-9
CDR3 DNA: TGTGCCAGCAGCCCCACGGGGTCCGGGGAGTCTAACTATGGCTACACCTTC
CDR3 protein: CASSPTGSGESNYGYTF

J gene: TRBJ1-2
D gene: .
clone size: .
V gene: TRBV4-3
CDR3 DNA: TGCGCCAGCAGCCAAGGAAGGACACCTTATAACTATGGCTACACCTTC
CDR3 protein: CASSQGRTPYNYGYTF

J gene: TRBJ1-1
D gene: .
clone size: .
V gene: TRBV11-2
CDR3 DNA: TGTGCCAGCAGCCTTAACGGGATTTACACTGAAGCTTTCTTT
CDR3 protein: CASSLNGIYTEAFF

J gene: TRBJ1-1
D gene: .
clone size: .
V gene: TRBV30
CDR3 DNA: TGTGCCTGGTCCGGGACAACTAATCCTGAAGCTTTCTTT
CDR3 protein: CAWSGTTNPEAFF

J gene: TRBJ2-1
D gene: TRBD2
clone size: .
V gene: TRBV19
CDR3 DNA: TGTGCCAGTAGTATAGTGCTAGCGGGGGGGCGTTACAATGAGCAGTTCTTC
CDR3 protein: CASSIVLAGGRYNEQFF

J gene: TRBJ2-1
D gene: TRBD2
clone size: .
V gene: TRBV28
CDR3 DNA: TGTGCCAGCAGTTTATGGACTAGCGGAAGGGAGGGTAATGAGCAGTTCTTC
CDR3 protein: CASSLWTSGREGNEQFF

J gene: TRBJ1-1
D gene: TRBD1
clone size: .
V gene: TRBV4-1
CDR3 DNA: TGCGCCAGCAGCCAGATACCGGGACAGCTGAACACTGAAGCTTTCTTT
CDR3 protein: CASSQIPGQLNTEAFF

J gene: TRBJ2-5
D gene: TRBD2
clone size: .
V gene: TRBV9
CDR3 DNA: TGTGCCAGCAGCGTAGGAGGTAGCGGGGGGGCCGGGGAGACCCAGTACTTC
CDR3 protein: CASSVGGSGGAGETQYF

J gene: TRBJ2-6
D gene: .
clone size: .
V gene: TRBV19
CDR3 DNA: TGTGCCAGCGCAGGAGACAGACCTCTCTCTGGGGCCAACGTCCTGACTTTC
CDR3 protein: CASAGDRPLSGANVLTF

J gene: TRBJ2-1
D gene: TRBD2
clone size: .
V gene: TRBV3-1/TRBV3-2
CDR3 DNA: TGTGCCAGCAGCGGGACTAGCGAAGGTGAGCAGTTCTTC
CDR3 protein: CASSGTSEGEQFF

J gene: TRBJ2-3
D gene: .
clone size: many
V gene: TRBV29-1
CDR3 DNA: TGCAGCGTTTATTTTAGCACAGATACGCAGTATTTT
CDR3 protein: CSVYFSTDTQYF

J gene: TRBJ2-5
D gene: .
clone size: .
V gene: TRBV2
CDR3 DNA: TGTGCCACCAACGAGGGTGGGGAGACCCAGTACTTC
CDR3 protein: CATNEGGETQYF

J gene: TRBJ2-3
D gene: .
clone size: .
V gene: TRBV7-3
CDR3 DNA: TGTGCCAGCAGCGCATCCGGGGCAGATACGCAGTATTTT
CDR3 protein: CASSASGADTQYF

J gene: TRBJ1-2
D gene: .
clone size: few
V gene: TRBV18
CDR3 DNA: TGTGCCAGCTCACCACGGAGAGGGTGGGAATCTGGCTACACCTTC
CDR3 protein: CASSPRRGWESGYTF

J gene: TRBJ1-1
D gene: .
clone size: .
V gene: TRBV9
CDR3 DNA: TGTGCCAGCAGCGTAACAGGATTGAACACTGAAGCTTTCTTT
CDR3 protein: CASSVTGLNTEAFF

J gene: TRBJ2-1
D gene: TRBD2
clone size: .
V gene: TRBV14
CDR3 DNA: TGTGCCAGCCAGGCGGGGGGGCCGAGCTCCTACAATGAGCAGTTCTTC
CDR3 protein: CASQAGGPSSYNEQFF

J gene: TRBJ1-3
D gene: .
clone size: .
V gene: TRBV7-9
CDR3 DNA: TGTGCCAGCAGCTTAGCGCCACACTCTGGAAACACCATATATTTT
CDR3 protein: CASSLAPHSGNTIYF

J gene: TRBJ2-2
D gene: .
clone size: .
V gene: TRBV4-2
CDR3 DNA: TGTGCCAGCAGCCAATCGGGACAGAACACCGGGGAGCTGTTTTTT
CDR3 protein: CASSQSGQNTGELFF

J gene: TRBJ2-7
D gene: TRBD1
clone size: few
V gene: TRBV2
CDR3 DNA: TGTGCCAGCAGTGAATCTGGGACAGGGTCCTACGAGCAGTACTTC
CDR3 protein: CASSESGTGSYEQYF

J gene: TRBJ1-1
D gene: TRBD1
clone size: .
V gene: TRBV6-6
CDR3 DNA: TGTGCCAGCAGCTCGCCGGGACAGGGGGAAAAGACTGAAGCTTTCTTT
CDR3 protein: CASSSPGQGEKTEAFF

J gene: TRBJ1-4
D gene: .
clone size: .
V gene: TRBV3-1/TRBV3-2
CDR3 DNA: TGTGCCAGCAGCCCGGGGGGCGCCTCTGAAAAACTGTTTTTT
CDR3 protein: CASSPGGASEKLFF

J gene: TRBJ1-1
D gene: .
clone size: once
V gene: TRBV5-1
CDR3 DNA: TGCGCCAGCAGCTTGGTTCCCTCGAACACTGAAGCTTTCTTT
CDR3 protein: CASSLVPSNTEAFF

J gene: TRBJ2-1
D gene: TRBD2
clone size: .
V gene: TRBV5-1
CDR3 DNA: TGCGCCAGCAGCTGGGCGGGGGGGCAAAACAATGAGCAGTTCTTC
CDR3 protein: CASSWAGGQNNEQFF

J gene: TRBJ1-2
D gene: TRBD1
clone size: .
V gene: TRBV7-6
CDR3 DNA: TGTGCCAGCAGCGGCACAGGGACAGGGATGGACTATGGCTACACCTTC
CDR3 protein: CASSGTGTGMDYGYTF

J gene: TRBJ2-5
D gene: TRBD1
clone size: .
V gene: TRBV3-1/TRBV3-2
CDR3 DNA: TGTGCCAGCAGCCTTGGACAGGCAGGGACCCAGTACTTC
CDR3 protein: CASSLGQAGTQYF

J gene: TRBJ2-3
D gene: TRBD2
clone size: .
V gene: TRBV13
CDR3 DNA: TGTGCCAGCAGCTTAAGGGCTAGCGGGGGGACCAGGATCACAGATACGCAGTATTTT
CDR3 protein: CASSLRASGGTRITDTQYF

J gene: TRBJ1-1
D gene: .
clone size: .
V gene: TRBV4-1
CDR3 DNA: TGCGCCAGCAGCCAAGAATCGACAGGTACGCTAACCCCTGGGAAAACTGAAGCTTTCTTT
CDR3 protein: CASSQESTGTLTPGKTEAFF

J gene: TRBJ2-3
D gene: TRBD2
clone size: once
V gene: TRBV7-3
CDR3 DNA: TGTGCCAGCAGCTACGCGGGGGGGCAGGGAGATACGCAGTATTTT
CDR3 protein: CASSYAGGQGDTQYF

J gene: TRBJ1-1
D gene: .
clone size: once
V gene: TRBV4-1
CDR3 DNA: TGCGCCAGCAGCCAAGATTTAGGGGGACGGGACACTGAAGCTTTCTTT
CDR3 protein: CASSQDLGGRDTEAFF

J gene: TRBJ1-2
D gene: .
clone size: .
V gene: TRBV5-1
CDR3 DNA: TGCGCCAGCAGCTTGGTTTCAGGGCCGCACGATTATGGCTACACCTTC
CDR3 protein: CASSLVSGPHDYGYTF

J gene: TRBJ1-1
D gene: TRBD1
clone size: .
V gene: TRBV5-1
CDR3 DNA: TGCGCCAGCAGCATGGGAGGGACAGGAACTATGAACACTGAAGCTTTCTTT
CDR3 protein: CASSMGGTGTMNTEAFF

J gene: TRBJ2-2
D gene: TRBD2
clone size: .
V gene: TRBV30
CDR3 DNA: TGTGCCTGGAGGCGGGGGTTGGAGACCGGGGAGCTGTTTTTT
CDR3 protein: CAWRRGLETGELFF

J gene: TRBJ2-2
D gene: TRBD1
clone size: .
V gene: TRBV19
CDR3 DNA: TGTGCCAGTAGTACCGGGACAGGGTGGAACACCGGGGAGCTGTTTTTT
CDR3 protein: CASSTGTGWNTGELFF

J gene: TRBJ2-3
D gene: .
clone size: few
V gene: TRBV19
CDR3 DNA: TGTGCCAGTAGTATGACCGGGGGTTCGGGCACAGATACGCAGTATTTT
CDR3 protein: CASSMTGGSGTDTQYF

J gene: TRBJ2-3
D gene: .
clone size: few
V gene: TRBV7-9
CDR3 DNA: TGTGCCAGCAGCTCCGGGGTGGGACAAAGTGCAGATACGCAGTATTTT
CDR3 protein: CASSSGVGQSADTQYF

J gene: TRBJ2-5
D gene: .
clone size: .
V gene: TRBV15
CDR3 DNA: TGTGCCACCAGCAGGGGTGGGAGTTGGGAGACCCAGTACTTC
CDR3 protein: CATSRGGSWETQYF

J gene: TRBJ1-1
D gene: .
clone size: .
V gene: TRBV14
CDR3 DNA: TGTGCCAGCAGCCACCAGTACACTGAAGCTTTCTTT
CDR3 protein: CASSHQYTEAFF

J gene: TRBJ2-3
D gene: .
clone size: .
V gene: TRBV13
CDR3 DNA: TGTGCCAGCACCCAGGGGATAGGAGAAGATACGCAGTATTTT
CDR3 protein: CASTQGIGEDTQYF

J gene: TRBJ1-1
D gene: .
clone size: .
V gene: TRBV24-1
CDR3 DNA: TGTGCCACCAGTGATGCTCCCAGGGTCGCGAACACTGAAGCTTTCTTT
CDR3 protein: CATSDAPRVANTEAFF

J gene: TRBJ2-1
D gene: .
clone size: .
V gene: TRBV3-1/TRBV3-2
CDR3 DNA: TGTGCCAGCAGCCCGGACAGACAGGGAGGTCCGGGGAATGAGCAGTTCTTC
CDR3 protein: CASSPDRQGGPGNEQFF

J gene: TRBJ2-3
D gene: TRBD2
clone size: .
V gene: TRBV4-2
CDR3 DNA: TGTGCCAGCAGCCAGGCCGGGACTAGCGGGGGGACAGATACGCAGTATTTT
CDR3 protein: CASSQAGTSGGTDTQYF

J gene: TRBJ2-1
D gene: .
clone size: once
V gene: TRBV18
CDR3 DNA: TGTGCCAGCTCACCACAGAGGAGAAAAGTCCATGAGCAGTTCTTC
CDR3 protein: CASSPQRRKVHEQFF

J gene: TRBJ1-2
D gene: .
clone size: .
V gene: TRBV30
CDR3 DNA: TGTGCCTGGAGTGTACAGGTAGCTAACTATGGCTACACCTTC
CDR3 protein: CAWSVQVANYGYTF